Detailed here is one TCR beta chain. Its antigen is as yet unknown. The protocol was immunoSEQ multiplex PCR, while the TCRdb copy is restricted to in-frame clones and leaves out a portion. The sample holds 30,000 to 35,000 clones, about 80% seen once. Germline V lookup: CDR1 LNHDA, CDR2 SQIVND (reference sequence). V lost 1 base and J 4 bases, leaving 8 bases between the germline ends. This CDR3 is built from 14 residues. This sample was taken from a study of OX40 agonist ivuxolimab in advanced cancers. General study results and limits: Clones of CD4+ and CD8+ blood T cells grew by week 6 at doses of 0.1 to 3.0 mg/kg. Low clonal expansion, among the lowest seen, marked partial responders at 0.1-3.0 mg/kg.

The chain carries TRBV19 and TRBJ2-1; D gene unclear. This TCR came from an adult with an advanced solid tumor such as melanoma, head and neck, liver or kidney cancer. This specimen consisted of CD4+ or CD8+ T cells sorted from blood, obtained in a trial of the OX40 agonist ivuxolimab. CDR3 loop: CASSIADIYNEQFF. The DNA for the CDR3 is TGTGCCAGTAGTATAGCAGACATTTACAATGAGCAGTTCTTC.